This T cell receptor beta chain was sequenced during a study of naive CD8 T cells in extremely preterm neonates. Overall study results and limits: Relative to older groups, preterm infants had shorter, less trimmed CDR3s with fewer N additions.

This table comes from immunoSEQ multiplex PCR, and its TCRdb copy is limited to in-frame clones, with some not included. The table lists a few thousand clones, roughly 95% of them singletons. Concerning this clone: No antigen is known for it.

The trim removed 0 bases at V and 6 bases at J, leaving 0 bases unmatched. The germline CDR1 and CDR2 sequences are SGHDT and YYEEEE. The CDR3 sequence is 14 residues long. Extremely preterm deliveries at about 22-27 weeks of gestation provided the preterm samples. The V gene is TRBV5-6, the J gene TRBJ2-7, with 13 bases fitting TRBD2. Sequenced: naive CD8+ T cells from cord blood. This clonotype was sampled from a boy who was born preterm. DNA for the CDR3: TGTGCCAGCAGCTTGGGACTAGCGGGAGGCGAGCAGTACTTC. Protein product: CASSLGLAGGEQYF.